This paragraph reports one T cell receptor (beta chain). Only a few counts were recorded for this clonotype. Its binding antigen is unknown. Base qualities were left out, and no much larger clone turns up one base away. The sample comes from a study of T-cell memory formation after mild COVID-19 (dated by TCRdb to the early 2020s). Describing the broader study: TCR sequence clusters from the two donors were largely donor specific. Longitudinal TCRalpha and TCRbeta repertoire sequencing tracked T-cell clones expanding and contracting after mild COVID-19 in a couple of donors. The cohort comprised two young, previously healthy adult volunteers, one female and one male. What the authors observed across the whole study: Some responding clones were detected in pre-infection memory, suggesting pre-existing cross-reactive memory T cells joined the SARS-CoV-2 response. Balanced CD4/CD8 phenotypes were observed for clones contracting from day 15 to 85, whereas a bias towards CD4+ was observed for a second wave of clones expanding from day 15 to 37. Contracting CD4+ clones were located mainly in the CM and EM memory subsets, whereas CD8+ clones were found to be enriched in EMRA. SARS-CoV-2 specificity was not confirmed for the second-wave clones peaking on day 37. The study covered only two mild cases, and larger cohorts including severe cases with pre-infection samples were considered necessary.

The sequencing machine was an Illumina NovaSeq 6000. TCRalpha and TCRbeta cDNA libraries were built by 5'RACE with constant-segment primers, adding sample barcodes and unique molecular identifiers. RNA was extracted from every sample with Trizol reagent. Library amplification was performed in two PCR steps, and a second sample barcode and Illumina TruSeq adapters were introduced in the second step. Sequencing of the libraries was done on an Illumina NovaSeq, producing 2 x 150 bp paired-end reads. From the authors' description of their analysis: The reads were demultiplexed and collapsed into UMI-guided consensus sequences using migec v1.2.7. Using mixcr v2.1.11, UMI consensuses were aligned to TRA and TRB V and J templates and then assembled into clonotypes. A clonotype was counted as expanded or contracted only when both edgeR and NoisET called the clonotype significant, with the noise models trained on biological replicates. For edgeR calls, a false discovery rate-adjusted p below 0.01 and a log2 fold-change threshold of 1 were applied. As an exploratory analysis of dynamics, max-normalized trajectories of the 1000 most abundant clonotypes were examined with PCA combined with hierarchical clustering. Separately sequenced CD4+ and CD8+ repertoires were used to assign a CD4 or CD8 phenotype to each responding clone. TCRdb took the public reads, trimmed them with fastp at Q25, ran MiXCR for clone calling and kept in-frame beta chains. Every entry covers one CDR3 protein and lists the most common genes and DNA from its rows. TCRdb's processing, not the authors' own work, is the source of the V and J calls. This sample lists a few hundred thousand distinct CDR3 sequences; 16% were detected once. The ten largest clones represent 20% to 25% of the sample.

Taken from cysteine to phenylalanine, the CDR3 has 16 residues. Only CDR3 DNA is held: 48 bases, read in frame from base 1. V and J are trimmed by 5 bases and 6 bases, and the gene matches miss 10 bases of the junction. CDR1 and CDR2, looked up from the germline V gene, are SGHAT and FQNNGV. Ficoll-Paque density gradient centrifugation was the method used to isolate PBMCs. The V and J segments used are TRBV11-2 and TRBJ2-1, and 10 junctional nucleotides match TRBD2. The specimen was PBMCs or a T cell subset sorted from them (not recorded which). The TCR sequence derives from a man aged 18 to 29 who had mild COVID-19 (a few samples of this study predate the infection). The sample titles of this study are shuffled in the database, so cell type and time point are left out; the donor was told from shared clones. The encoded CDR3 is CASSQVPSGGINEQFF. The nucleotides read TGTGCCAGCAGCCAAGTACCTAGCGGGGGTATCAATGAGCAGTTCTTC.